This is a list of T cell receptor beta chains from one sample in a study of CD8+ T cells in alopecia areata. TCRdb keeps only in-frame clones here, not all; method: immunoSEQ multiplex PCR. There are around 140,000 clones in the sample; about half occur only once, and less than 1% lies in the top ten. The sample consisted of CD4+ T cells sorted from blood, taken at week 0. All receptors derive from a human donor with alopecia areata. Each CDR3 is given with its conserved first and last residue. The D gene is left open where the match is weak. Not all rows give a size; the values are once, few, many and, for expanded clones, a class.

j_gene: TRBJ2-1
v_gene: TRBV27
abundance: few
d_gene: NA
CDR3nt: TGTGCCAGCAGTAGCGTCGGGGGCGGTGAGCAGTTCTTC
CDR3aa: CASSSVGGGEQFF

j_gene: TRBJ1-2
v_gene: TRBV6-1
abundance: NA
d_gene: TRBD1
CDR3nt: TGTGCCAGCACCCCCGGGACAGATTCCCACTACACCTTC
CDR3aa: CASTPGTDSHYTF

j_gene: TRBJ2-7
v_gene: TRBV29-1
abundance: few
d_gene: TRBD1
CDR3nt: TGCAGCGTAGAGACAGGGTCCTCCTACGAGCAGTACTTC
CDR3aa: CSVETGSSYEQYF

j_gene: TRBJ2-1
v_gene: TRBV29-1
abundance: NA
d_gene: TRBD1
CDR3nt: TGCAGCGTACGGACAGGGGCCAGCGCGGGTGGGGAGTTCTTC
CDR3aa: CSVRTGASAGGEFF

j_gene: TRBJ2-1
v_gene: TRBV7-3
abundance: NA
d_gene: TRBD1
CDR3nt: TGTGCCAGCAGCATCGACAGGGGATCCTACAATGAGCAGTTCTTC
CDR3aa: CASSIDRGSYNEQFF

j_gene: TRBJ2-6
v_gene: TRBV7-2
abundance: NA
d_gene: NA
CDR3nt: TGTGCCAGCAGCTTTCGAGGGGCTGGGGCCAACGTCCTGACTTTC
CDR3aa: CASSFRGAGANVLTF

j_gene: TRBJ1-1
v_gene: TRBV15
abundance: NA
d_gene: NA
CDR3nt: TGTGCCACCGGACGTCAAGGTAGCACTGAAGCTTTCTTT
CDR3aa: CATGRQGSTEAFF

j_gene: TRBJ2-3
v_gene: TRBV29-1
abundance: few
d_gene: TRBD2
CDR3nt: TGCAGCGTGACGGGACTAGCGGGAGGGGCTGATACGCAGTATTTT
CDR3aa: CSVTGLAGGADTQYF

j_gene: TRBJ1-5
v_gene: TRBV2
abundance: few
d_gene: TRBD1
CDR3nt: TGTGCCAGCAGTCGGACAGGAGGTTACCAGCCCCAGCATTTT
CDR3aa: CASSRTGGYQPQHF

j_gene: TRBJ2-1
v_gene: TRBV18
abundance: NA
d_gene: NA
CDR3nt: TGTGCCAGCTCAACCGGGACTTCCTACAATGAGCAGTTCTTC
CDR3aa: CASSTGTSYNEQFF

j_gene: TRBJ2-7
v_gene: TRBV27
abundance: few
d_gene: NA
CDR3nt: TGTGCCAGCGGGTGGAGAAGCGGCGGGAAGGGGGAGCAGTACTTC
CDR3aa: CASGWRSGGKGEQYF

j_gene: TRBJ2-2
v_gene: TRBV4-3
abundance: NA
d_gene: TRBD2
CDR3nt: TGCGCCAGCAGCCCCCGGGTAGCGGGGAACACCGGGGAGCTGTTTTTT
CDR3aa: CASSPRVAGNTGELFF

j_gene: TRBJ1-3
v_gene: TRBV6-5
abundance: few
d_gene: NA
CDR3nt: TGTGCCACTTCCGCGGGGGCCACCATATATTTT
CDR3aa: CATSAGATIYF

j_gene: TRBJ2-1
v_gene: TRBV30
abundance: NA
d_gene: NA
CDR3nt: TGTGTCTCCCGCGGGCAGAGCTCCTACAATGAGCAGTTCTTC
CDR3aa: CVSRGQSSYNEQFF

j_gene: TRBJ1-1
v_gene: TRBV2
abundance: few
d_gene: NA
CDR3nt: TGTGCCAGCAGAGTGGCCTTGGGGGCTTTCTTT
CDR3aa: CASRVALGAFF

j_gene: TRBJ2-1
v_gene: TRBV7-9
abundance: NA
d_gene: NA
CDR3nt: TGTGCCAGCAGCTTAGTGGGTGGTGACCAGGGAAGGAATGAGCAGTTCTTC
CDR3aa: CASSLVGGDQGRNEQFF

j_gene: TRBJ2-5
v_gene: TRBV6-1
abundance: once
d_gene: TRBD1
CDR3nt: TGTGCCAGCAGCTGGACAGGGGAGGGGACCCAGTACTTC
CDR3aa: CASSWTGEGTQYF

j_gene: TRBJ2-4
v_gene: TRBV5-1
abundance: NA
d_gene: TRBD1
CDR3nt: TGCGCCAGCAGCTTGGCCGGACAGGGGGCTTTAAACATTCAGTACTTC
CDR3aa: CASSLAGQGALNIQYF

j_gene: TRBJ1-5
v_gene: TRBV2
abundance: NA
d_gene: NA
CDR3nt: TGTGCCAGCAGTGCGACCGGACAGTTTCAGCCCCAGCATTTT
CDR3aa: CASSATGQFQPQHF

j_gene: TRBJ2-5
v_gene: TRBV7-8
abundance: NA
d_gene: NA
CDR3nt: TGTGCCAGCAGCTCCGGGGCTGTTACTCGGGAGACCCAGTACTTC
CDR3aa: CASSSGAVTRETQYF

j_gene: TRBJ2-6
v_gene: TRBV29-1
abundance: NA
d_gene: NA
CDR3nt: TGCAGCGTAAACTCTGGGGCCAACGTCCTGACTTTC
CDR3aa: CSVNSGANVLTF

j_gene: TRBJ2-1
v_gene: TRBV18
abundance: medium-sized
d_gene: NA
CDR3nt: TGTGCCAGCTCACCGAGAACTAGTGCTTTAGTGGCCTACAATGAGCAGTTCTTC
CDR3aa: CASSPRTSALVAYNEQFF

j_gene: TRBJ2-2
v_gene: TRBV29-1
abundance: NA
d_gene: NA
CDR3nt: TGCAGCGCCAGTAAAAGGGCCGGGGAGCTGTTTTTT
CDR3aa: CSASKRAGELFF

j_gene: TRBJ1-2
v_gene: TRBV30
abundance: NA
d_gene: TRBD1
CDR3nt: TGTGCCTGGACCGGACAGGCCTTTTATGGCTACACCTTC
CDR3aa: CAWTGQAFYGYTF

j_gene: TRBJ2-1
v_gene: TRBV7-8
abundance: NA
d_gene: NA
CDR3nt: TGTGCCAGCAGCTCCGGTGAAAGCGGGCGCAGCAATGAGCAGTTCTTC
CDR3aa: CASSSGESGRSNEQFF

j_gene: TRBJ1-1
v_gene: TRBV28
abundance: NA
d_gene: NA
CDR3nt: TGTGCCAGCAATTCCTCCCGACAGTTTAACACTGAAGCTTTCTTT
CDR3aa: CASNSSRQFNTEAFF

j_gene: TRBJ2-7
v_gene: TRBV5-1
abundance: NA
d_gene: NA
CDR3nt: TGCGCCAGCAGCTTGGCCATGGCGAGGGGCGAGCAGTACTTC
CDR3aa: CASSLAMARGEQYF

j_gene: TRBJ2-3
v_gene: TRBV5-1
abundance: NA
d_gene: TRBD1
CDR3nt: TGCGCCAGCAGCCCTGGGACAGGGACTAGCACAGATACGCAGTATTTT
CDR3aa: CASSPGTGTSTDTQYF

j_gene: TRBJ2-7
v_gene: TRBV5-4
abundance: NA
d_gene: NA
CDR3nt: TGTGCCAGCAGCCCCGGTGGGGGACTTACCTACGAGCAGTACTTC
CDR3aa: CASSPGGGLTYEQYF

j_gene: TRBJ1-1
v_gene: TRBV15
abundance: many
d_gene: NA
CDR3nt: TGTGCCACCAGCAGAGATCCCCAGGGAGAAGCTTTCTTT
CDR3aa: CATSRDPQGEAFF

j_gene: TRBJ2-5
v_gene: TRBV29-1
abundance: few
d_gene: NA
CDR3nt: TGCAGCGTTGGCGGGGACTCTGACGAGACCCAGTACTTC
CDR3aa: CSVGGDSDETQYF

j_gene: TRBJ2-1
v_gene: TRBV7-9
abundance: NA
d_gene: NA
CDR3nt: TGTGCCAGCAGTTATCGGTCAGGGGGGGTCTACAATGAGCAGTTCTTC
CDR3aa: CASSYRSGGVYNEQFF

j_gene: TRBJ2-1
v_gene: TRBV5-6
abundance: NA
d_gene: NA
CDR3nt: TGTGCCAGCAGCTTTTGGGGTCTAGGGTACAATGAGCAGTTCTTC
CDR3aa: CASSFWGLGYNEQFF

j_gene: TRBJ1-1
v_gene: TRBV6-1
abundance: few
d_gene: NA
CDR3nt: TGTGCCAGCAGTGATGTTGGGAACACTGAAGCTTTCTTT
CDR3aa: CASSDVGNTEAFF

j_gene: TRBJ2-1
v_gene: TRBV7-2
abundance: NA
d_gene: NA
CDR3nt: TGTGCCAGCAGCTTAACCCCGGGGGATGAGCAGTTCTTC
CDR3aa: CASSLTPGDEQFF

j_gene: TRBJ2-7
v_gene: TRBV2
abundance: few
d_gene: TRBD2
CDR3nt: TGTGCCAGCACCCGGGGCACTAGCGGAGTTTACGAGCAGTACTTC
CDR3aa: CASTRGTSGVYEQYF

j_gene: TRBJ2-7
v_gene: TRBV28
abundance: few
d_gene: NA
CDR3nt: TGTGCCAGCAGTTTATTGGGCTACGAGCAGTACTTC
CDR3aa: CASSLLGYEQYF

j_gene: TRBJ2-3
v_gene: TRBV6-1
abundance: NA
d_gene: TRBD2
CDR3nt: TGTGCCAGCAGCGAAGGCCTAGCGGGAGGGCCAGCAGATACGCAGTATTTT
CDR3aa: CASSEGLAGGPADTQYF

j_gene: TRBJ2-2
v_gene: TRBV29-1
abundance: NA
d_gene: NA
CDR3nt: TGCAGCATCCAGAGCGCCCGGGAGCTGTTTTTT
CDR3aa: CSIQSARELFF

j_gene: TRBJ2-3
v_gene: TRBV5-5
abundance: NA
d_gene: NA
CDR3nt: TGTGCCAGCAGCTCGGGGCCGCGGCGGTCTAAGGGGCCAGATACGCAGTATTTT
CDR3aa: CASSSGPRRSKGPDTQYF

j_gene: TRBJ2-7
v_gene: TRBV5-1
abundance: NA
d_gene: TRBD1
CDR3nt: TGCGCCAGCAAGGTAGGGACAGGAAATCTCGAGCAGTACTTC
CDR3aa: CASKVGTGNLEQYF

j_gene: TRBJ2-3
v_gene: TRBV18
abundance: NA
d_gene: NA
CDR3nt: TGTGCCAGCTCACCAAGCCTCGGGATGGATACGCAGTATTTT
CDR3aa: CASSPSLGMDTQYF

j_gene: TRBJ1-1
v_gene: TRBV7-3
abundance: NA
d_gene: TRBD1
CDR3nt: TGTGCCAGCAGCACAAAACAGGGGGCCTTGAACACTGAAGCTTTCTTT
CDR3aa: CASSTKQGALNTEAFF

j_gene: TRBJ2-7
v_gene: TRBV6-1
abundance: NA
d_gene: TRBD2
CDR3nt: TGTGCCAGCAGCCCAACCCGGCGGGAGAACGACGAGCAGTACTTC
CDR3aa: CASSPTRRENDEQYF